The present entry profiles one T cell receptor (beta chain) with its context. Its antigen remains unidentified. A much larger clone lies a single base off, so this may be a read error. A second PCR of roughly 6 to 12 cycles used a sample-barcoded 5' primer and a J-beta primer mix. Each cDNA molecule received a tag from a template-switch adaptor that had 12 random nucleotides. Using its own MiXCR run on the 5' RACE reads, TCRdb lists one record per CDR3 protein. This table holds 1.2 million to 1.5 million distinct CDR3 sequences, 59% found once. V was trimmed by 2 bases and J by 0 bases, leaving 12 bases between them. This CDR3 contains 15 residues. From germline, CDR1 is SQVTM and CDR2 ANQGSEA. These data belong to a study of blood T cells in healthy people across ages. Broader study findings: Expanded clonotype shifts may have been confounded, as the donors had an unknown CMV status. Naive CD4+ cell counts and diversity both ran higher in long-lived than in aged donors.

Sequences were obtained from blood. This TCR came from a man aged 18 to 29 in good health. The V gene is TRBV29-1, the J gene TRBJ2-3, with a tentative D call TRBD1 (6 bases). As DNA, the CDR3 is TGCAGCGTTGAAAGACAGGAGGCGAGCACAGATACGCAGTATTTT. Protein sequence: CSVERQEASTDTQYF.